The T cell receptor (beta chain) described here comes from a study of CD8 T cells in Susac syndrome. An input of about 0.5 to 1 ug of RNA was subjected to reverse transcription using random hexamers. One entry per CDR3 protein results from TCRdb running MiXCR on the immunoSEQ multiplex PCR reads. Of around 130,000 distinct CDR3 sequences listed, about 93% were seen once; the top ten hold approximately 0.24%. The CDR3 length is 17 residues. V was clipped by 4 bases and J by 0 bases; unmatched bases: 8. The study used treatment-naive patients who had stable or active relapsing-remitting disease as multiple sclerosis controls. TEMRA cells underwent FACS enrichment and CD8+ and CD4+ T cells underwent negative isolation.

The chain has TRBV23-1 and TRBJ2-1; 8 nucleotides line up with TRBD2. TRBV23-1 is identified as an open reading frame with a role that is uncertain. Sequencing was performed on CD8+ T cells from PBMCs. This TCR was sampled from a human donor with multiple sclerosis. The DNA for the CDR3 is TGCGCCAGCAGTCCGCGGACTAGCTACCGCTCCTACAATGAGCAGTTCTTC. Translating it yields CASSPRTSYRSYNEQFF.